One and the same sample provided the 31 T cell receptor beta chains below, sequenced in a study of response to subunit inactivated influenza vaccine. TCRdb used MiXCR to reprocess the RT-PCR reads, holding one entry per CDR3 protein. The table lists 650,000 to 850,000 distinct CDR3 sequences, 14% of them singletons. This sample comprised PBMCs from blood, obtained 14 to 15 days before vaccination. Receptors originate from a man in his forties or fifties who received an inactivated influenza vaccine.

This clonotype was detected a few times. The chain employs TRBV9 and TRBJ2-7, with 9 bases matching TRBD1. This CDR3 is 14 amino acids long. The germline V gene encodes CDR1 SGDLS and CDR2 YYNGEE. Trimming took 4 bases from V and 5 from J; bases not matched to a gene: 7. The CDR3 is CASSPGTGFNEQYF. In DNA form, the CDR3 reads TGTGCCAGCAGCCCCGGGACAGGGTTCAACGAGCAGTACTTC.

V is TRBV4-3 and J is TRBJ1-5; a possible D gene is TRBD1 (6 bases). Germline-derived CDR1 and CDR2 are LGHNA and YSLEER. V lost 0 bases and J lost 7, with 16 bases in between. This CDR3 is 16 amino acids long. In DNA, the CDR3 is TGCGCCAGCAGCCAAGATTTCACAGGGTTGGGGCAGCCCCAGCATTTT. It translates to CASSQDFTGLGQPQHF.

V usage is TRBV28 and J usage is TRBJ2-7; 7 nucleotides line up with TRBD2. The CDR3 spans 12 residues. The trim removed 5 bases at V and 7 bases at J, leaving 5 bases unmatched. Germline V gene sequence: CDR1 MDHEN, CDR2 SYDVKM. CDR3 loop: CASSSGIEEQYF. CDR3 coding DNA: TGTGCCAGCAGTAGCGGGATTGAAGAGCAGTACTTC. Variable domain in full (rest from reference TRBV28 and TRBJ2-7): DVKVTQSSRYLVKRTGEKVFLECVQDMDHENMFWYRQDPGLGLRLIYFSYDVKMKEKGDIPEGYSVSREKKERFSLILESASTNQTSMYLCASSSGIEEQYFGPGTRLTVT.

The rearrangement joins TRBV7-9 to TRBJ2-1; tentatively, D is TRBD2 (5 bases). This CDR3 is built from 14 residues. The V gene's germline CDR1 is SEHNR and CDR2 FQNEAQ (reference sequence). Trimming stripped 4 bases from V and 4 bases from J, with 11 bases between. Here the CDR3 reads CASSSQTRYNEQFF. The CDR3 DNA sequence: TGTGCCAGCAGCTCCCAAACTAGATACAATGAGCAGTTCTTC.

The V call is TRBV27, the J call TRBJ2-5; 8 bases are a match to TRBD2. Germline V gene data show CDR1 as MNHEY and CDR2 as SMNVEV (reference sequence). Losses at the gene ends were 6 bases for V and 0 bases for J; bases not matched to a gene: 9. The CDR3 runs to 16 residues. CDR3 nucleotides: TGTGCCAGCAGCCCCATAGCGGGAAGGTACCAAGAGACCCAGTACTTC. It translates to CASSPIAGRYQETQYF.

The gene calls are TRBV12-3 or TRBV12-4 and TRBJ2-1; TRBD2 might be the D (5 bases). CDR3 size: 13 residues. Trimming pared 6 bases from V and 7 bases from J, leaving 13 bases between. The CDR3 reads CASRGSPGNEQFF. The CDR3 coding sequence is TGTGCCAGCAGGGGGTCTCCGGGGAATGAGCAGTTCTTC.

This clonotype was counted a few times. CDR3 sequence: CASRATGTGNSNQPQHF. CDR3 DNA sequence: TGTGCCAGCAGAGCTACCGGGACAGGGAATAGCAATCAGCCCCAGCATTTT. The rearrangement joins TRBV6-1 to TRBJ1-5; 9 nucleotides align to TRBD1. Germline CDR1 reads MNHNS; CDR2 reads SASEGT. This CDR3 spans 17 amino acids. The J segment lost 0 bases and the V segment lost 6 bases, leaving 9 bases of the junction unmatched.

This clonotype has more than one count but fewer than ten. V usage is TRBV20-1 and J usage is TRBJ2-1; TRBD2 matches at 8 bases. Per germline, CDR1 DFQATT and CDR2 SNEGSKA (reference sequence). The CDR3 has 15 residues. After removal of 4 bases from V and 8 bases from J, the junction contained 13 bases not matched to a gene. Here the CDR3 reads CSATGSGSGGHEQFF. CDR3 DNA sequence: TGCAGTGCTACAGGGAGCGGGAGTGGCGGGCATGAGCAGTTCTTC.

In this sample, this clonotype turned up many times. This chain connects TRBV5-8 to TRBJ1-5; D not resolved. Trimming stripped 4 bases from V and 1 base from J, with 9 bases between. The CDR3 has 14 residues. Germline CDR1 is SGHTS and CDR2 is YDEGEE. In DNA form, the CDR3 reads TGTGCCAGCAGCCAAGGATACAGCAATCAGCCCCAGCATTTT. It yields the protein CASSQGYSNQPQHF.

In its sample, this clonotype was seen once. Here the CDR3 reads CASSLSPGGTGELFF. CDR3 in DNA: TGTGCCAGCAGCTTATCCCCAGGGGGCACCGGGGAGCTGTTTTTT. The rearrangement links TRBV7-2 to TRBJ2-2, with 7 bases aligning to TRBD1. The CDR3 extends over 15 amino acids. Germline V gene lookup returns CDR1 SGHTA and CDR2 FQGNSA. Trimming took 2 bases from V and 4 from J; bases not matched to a gene: 4.

The rearrangement joins TRBV20-1 to TRBJ1-1; unclear D gene. V was clipped by 0 bases and J by 9 bases, with 11 bases between them. Looked up from germline, CDR1 is DFQATT and CDR2 is SNEGSKA (reference sequence). This CDR3 has 12 amino acids. The CDR3 DNA reads as TGCAGTGCTAGAGATCAGTCAGGTCAAGCTTTCTTT. Encoded protein: CSARDQSGQAFF.

This CDR3 reads CASSAHATSYEQYF. CDR3 coding DNA: TGTGCCAGCAGTGCCCACGCGACATCCTACGAGCAGTACTTC. The J gene is TRBJ2-7, the V gene TRBV28; D ambiguous. Trimming removed 5 bases at V and 1 base at J, with 12 bases between. Germline V gene lookup returns CDR1 MDHEN and CDR2 SYDVKM. This CDR3 region has 14 residues.

J is TRBJ2-5 and V is TRBV24-1, with 9 nucleotides matching TRBD2. J was trimmed by 2 bases and V by 3 bases; bases with no gene match: 6. CDR3 length: 16 amino acids. From germline, CDR1 is KGHDR and CDR2 SFDVKD. CDR3 amino acids: CATSDDSGSWQETQYF. The CDR3 DNA follows: TGTGCCACCAGTGATGATAGCGGGAGTTGGCAAGAGACCCAGTACTTC.

The table lists this clonotype with a few counts. The rearrangement uses TRBV28 and TRBJ2-1, with 7 bases identical to TRBD1. This CDR3 spans 13 amino acids. The germline CDR1 and CDR2 sequences are MDHEN and SYDVKM. The ends lost 7 bases at V and 0 bases at J; junction bases unmatched: 0. The CDR3 loop is CASTGGSYNEQFF. The DNA of the CDR3 is TGTGCCAGCACAGGGGGCTCCTACAATGAGCAGTTCTTC.

This clonotype has just a few counts. CDR3 region: CSVETGEGLDEQFF. The CDR3 region has the DNA TGCAGCGTTGAAACGGGGGAGGGCCTCGATGAGCAGTTCTTC. J is TRBJ2-1 and V is TRBV29-1; 7 bases match TRBD2. J was trimmed by 8 bases and V by 2 bases; bases with no gene match: 9. This CDR3 has 14 amino acids. Per the germline V gene, CDR1 is SQVTM and CDR2 is ANQGSEA.

This clonotype was counted between two and nine times. The chain joins TRBV7-9 to TRBJ2-2, with unresolved D. The CDR3 has 16 amino acids. Between the trimmed V and J ends, which lost 5 bases and 5 bases, there was a span of 18 bases. Germline loops: CDR1 SEHNR, CDR2 FQNEAQ (reference sequence). The CDR3: CASSARTDPMTGELFF. CDR3 bases: TGTGCCAGCAGCGCCAGGACGGACCCGATGACCGGGGAGCTGTTTTTT.

This clonotype was detected a few times. DNA of the CDR3: TGTGCCAGCAGCTTAGGGAATCACCCTTACAATGAGCAGTTCTTC. Translation gives CASSLGNHPYNEQFF. The chain uses TRBV11-3 and TRBJ2-1, with D unclear. The V gene's germline CDR1 is SGHNT and CDR2 YENEEA. Trimming removed 1 base from V and 4 bases from J, with 11 bases in between. This CDR3 comprises 15 residues. Combining the CDR3 with reference TRBV11-3 and TRBJ2-1 gives the whole variable domain EAGVVQSPRYKIIEKKQPVAFWCNPISGHNTLYWYLQNLGQGPELLIRYENEEAVDDSQLPKDRFSAERLKGVDSTLKIQPAELGDSAVYLCASSLGNHPYNEQFFGPGTRLTVL.

The sample holds many counts of this clonotype. J is TRBJ1-5 and V is TRBV6-1; D possibly corresponds to TRBD1 (5 bases). Per the germline V gene, CDR1 is MNHNS and CDR2 is SASEGT. There are 18 residues in the CDR3. Trimming left V 6 bases short and J 1 base short, with 22 bases between. The CDR3 nucleotides are TGTGCCAGCAGCCATATATCAGGTGGGGGTCGAAGCAATCAGCCCCAGCATTTT. This translates into CASSHISGGGRSNQPQHF.

Of note for this clonotype: A clone one base away is much larger, so this may be a read error. The rearrangement joins TRBV6-2 or TRBV6-3 to TRBJ1-5; D possibly corresponds to TRBD1 (6 bases). Germline CDR1 and CDR2: MNHEY and SVGEGT. The CDR3 loop spans 13 amino acids. This CDR3 is CASSFRGNQPLHF. The CDR3 DNA reads TGTGCCAGCAGTTTCAGGGGCAATCAGCCCCTGCATTTT.

This clonotype was counted many times. The V and J genes are TRBV29-1 and TRBJ2-1, with D perhaps matching TRBD2 (6 bases). V lost 4 bases and J lost 5, with 12 bases in between. The CDR3 is 13 residues long. Per germline, CDR1 SQVTM and CDR2 ANQGSEA. The CDR3 here is CSVGGDWDNEQFF. CDR3 DNA sequence: TGCAGCGTTGGGGGGGACTGGGACAATGAGCAGTTCTTC.

In its sample, this clonotype was seen a few times. The chain links TRBV21-1 to TRBJ2-1; the DNA was not compared with TRBD1, the D call given in the table. TRBV21-1 is labeled a pseudogene. CDR3 length equals 13 residues. This CDR3 is CATARGRMDEQFF. The CDR3 region has the DNA TGTGCCACCGCGAGGGGGAGAATGGATGAGCAGTTCTTC.

In this sample, this clonotype turned up a few times. The rearrangement joins TRBV6-5 to TRBJ2-7; 8 bases are shared with TRBD1. Germline assignment: CDR1 MNHEY and CDR2 SVGAGI. The CDR3 loop spans 15 amino acids. The trim removed 0 bases at V and 3 bases at J, leaving 4 bases unmatched. The CDR3 region has the DNA TGTGCCAGCAGTTACTCCGCTGGACAGGGCTACGAGCAGTACTTC. Residues: CASSYSAGQGYEQYF.

The chain is built from TRBV6-2 or TRBV6-3 and TRBJ1-5; no reliable D call. Germline assignment: CDR1 MNHEY and CDR2 SVGEGT. CDR3 length equals 13 residues. Trimming left V 2 bases short and J 7 bases short, with 9 bases between. The CDR3 DNA sequence: TGTGCCAGCAGTTACATGGTGGGCCAGCCCCAGCATTTT. Translating it yields CASSYMVGQPQHF.

This clonotype was counted a few times. This rearrangement joins TRBV12-3 or TRBV12-4 to TRBJ2-7, with TRBD1 identical over 11 bases. The CDR3 extends over 20 amino acids. J lost 7 bases, V lost 6 bases, and 26 bases had no gene match. CDR3 DNA sequence: TGTGCCAGCAGGGCGGGACAGGGGGTAAGCCTACGCGACTTTCTAAGGGAGCAGTACTTC. As protein: CASRAGQGVSLRDFLREQYF.

The genes are TRBV7-9 and TRBJ1-2; a weak D match, TRBD1 (6 bases). CDR1 is SEHNR, CDR2 FQNEAQ, per germline (reference sequence). This CDR3 contains 15 residues. Trimming cost V 1 base and J 7 bases, with 16 bases left between them. CDR3 DNA sequence: TGTGCCAGCAGCTTAGGGAGACAGGCGATCGGTGGCTACACCTTC. Translation gives CASSLGRQAIGGYTF.

In its sample, this clonotype was seen a few times. This chain connects TRBV5-1 to TRBJ2-7; D call uncertain. In germline, CDR1 is SGHRS, CDR2 YFSETQ. The CDR3 length is 15 residues. V was clipped by 0 bases and J by 0 bases, with 10 bases between them. The CDR3 bases are TGCGCCAGCAGCTTGGGGGCGGAGAGCTCCTACGAGCAGTACTTC. It translates to CASSLGAESSYEQYF.

This clonotype has only a few counts. The V gene is TRBV5-1, the J gene TRBJ1-6; 8 nucleotides agree with TRBD1. This CDR3 has 15 amino acids. V trimming: 0 bases; J trimming: 7 bases; junction bases outside the gene matches: 3. Looked up from germline, CDR1 is SGHRS and CDR2 is YFSETQ. The CDR3 coding sequence is TGCGCCAGCAGCTTGGAACAGGGGGGAAATTCACCCCTCCACTTT. As protein: CASSLEQGGNSPLHF.

The gene calls are TRBV20-1 and TRBJ2-1; 9 bases map to TRBD2. The CDR3 is 14 residues long. The V gene's germline CDR1 is DFQATT and CDR2 SNEGSKA (reference sequence). Trimming cost V 6 bases and J 10 bases; bases outside gene matches: 13. The CDR3 is CSALSGRGGSEQFF. In DNA, the CDR3 is TGCAGTGCCCTTAGCGGGAGAGGGGGGAGCGAGCAGTTCTTC.

As regards this clonotype: A read error may be the cause here, since a much bigger clone is one base away. The rearrangement joins TRBV4-3 to TRBJ1-1; tentative D call: TRBD1 (5 bases). This CDR3 has 16 residues. CDR1 is LGHNA and CDR2 is YSLEER in the germline V gene. As DNA, the CDR3 is TGCTCCAGCAGCCAATACCTGACTGGGGGGAGGACTGAAGCTTTCTTT. Translation: CSSSQYLTGGRTEAFF.

This clonotype has a handful of counts. The chain links TRBV7-2 to TRBJ2-3, with TRBD1 matching over 9 bases. The CDR3 covers 16 residues. After removal of 3 bases from V and 4 bases from J, the junction contained 8 bases not matched to a gene. CDR1 and CDR2 from the germline V gene are SGHTA and FQGNSA. The chain's CDR3 is CASSLNRGQRADTQYF. The CDR3 coding sequence is TGTGCCAGCAGCTTGAACAGGGGGCAACGCGCAGATACGCAGTATTTT.

This clonotype has ten or more counts. This chain uses TRBV20-1 with TRBJ1-1; D possibly corresponds to TRBD1 (6 bases). CDR3 length: 16 amino acids. Germline V lookup: CDR1 DFQATT, CDR2 SNEGSKA (reference sequence). V dropped 0 bases and J dropped 4 bases, with 18 bases sitting between them. The CDR3 reads CSARDGFGGQSTEAFF. As DNA, the CDR3 is TGCAGTGCTAGAGATGGTTTTGGGGGGCAGAGCACTGAAGCTTTCTTT.